The source of this T cell receptor beta chain is a study of human T cells and chemical hapten exposure. TCRdb redid the calling of the RACE reads with MiXCR, one entry per CDR3 protein. Of tens of thousands of distinct CDR3 sequences listed, about 11% were seen once; the top ten hold less than 2.5%. The CDR3 spans 16 residues. With 5 bases clipped from V and 3 bases from J, the junction kept 5 bases outside the gene matches. Stated time point: patch test 2, 6 weeks after DPC sensitization. This sample's treatment: therapeutic diphenylcyclopropenone sensitization with weekly scalp DPC. The source was whole blood, collected in connection with sensitization to the hapten diphenylcyclopropenone (DPC). The chain couples TRBV12-3 or TRBV12-4 to TRBJ2-3; TRBD2 matches 13 bases. This receptor was obtained from a man aged 35-49 years with alopecia areata. Some clones in this sample may be carry-over from other donors' samples. DNA for the CDR3: TGTGCCAGCAGTCCTTGGACTAGCGGGAGAACAGATACGCAGTATTTT. It yields the protein CASSPWTSGRTDTQYF.